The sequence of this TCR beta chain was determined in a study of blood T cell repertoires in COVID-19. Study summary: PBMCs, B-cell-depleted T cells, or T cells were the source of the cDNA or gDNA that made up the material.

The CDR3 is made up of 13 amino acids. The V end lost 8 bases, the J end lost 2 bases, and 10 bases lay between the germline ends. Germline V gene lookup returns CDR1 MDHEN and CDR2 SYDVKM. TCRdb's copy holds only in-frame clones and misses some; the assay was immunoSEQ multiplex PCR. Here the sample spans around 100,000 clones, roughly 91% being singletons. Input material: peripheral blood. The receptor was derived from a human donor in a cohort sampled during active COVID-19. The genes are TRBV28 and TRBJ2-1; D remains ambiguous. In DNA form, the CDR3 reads TGTGCCAGCGAAAAGCCCCCCTACAATGAGCAGTTCTTC. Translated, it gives CASEKPPYNEQFF.